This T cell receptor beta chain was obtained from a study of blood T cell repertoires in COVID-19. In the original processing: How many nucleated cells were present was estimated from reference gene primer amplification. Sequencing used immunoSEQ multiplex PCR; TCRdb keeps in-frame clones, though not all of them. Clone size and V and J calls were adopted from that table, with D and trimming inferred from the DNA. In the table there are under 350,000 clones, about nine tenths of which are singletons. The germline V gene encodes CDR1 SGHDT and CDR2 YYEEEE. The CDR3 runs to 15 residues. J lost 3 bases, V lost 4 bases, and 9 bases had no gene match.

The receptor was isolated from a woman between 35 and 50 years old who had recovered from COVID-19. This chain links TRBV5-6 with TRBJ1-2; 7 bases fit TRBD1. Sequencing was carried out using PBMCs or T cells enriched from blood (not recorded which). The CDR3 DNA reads TGTGCCAGCAGCCCGGTAGGGGGCTCGGACTATGGCTACACCTTC. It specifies CASSPVGGSDYGYTF.